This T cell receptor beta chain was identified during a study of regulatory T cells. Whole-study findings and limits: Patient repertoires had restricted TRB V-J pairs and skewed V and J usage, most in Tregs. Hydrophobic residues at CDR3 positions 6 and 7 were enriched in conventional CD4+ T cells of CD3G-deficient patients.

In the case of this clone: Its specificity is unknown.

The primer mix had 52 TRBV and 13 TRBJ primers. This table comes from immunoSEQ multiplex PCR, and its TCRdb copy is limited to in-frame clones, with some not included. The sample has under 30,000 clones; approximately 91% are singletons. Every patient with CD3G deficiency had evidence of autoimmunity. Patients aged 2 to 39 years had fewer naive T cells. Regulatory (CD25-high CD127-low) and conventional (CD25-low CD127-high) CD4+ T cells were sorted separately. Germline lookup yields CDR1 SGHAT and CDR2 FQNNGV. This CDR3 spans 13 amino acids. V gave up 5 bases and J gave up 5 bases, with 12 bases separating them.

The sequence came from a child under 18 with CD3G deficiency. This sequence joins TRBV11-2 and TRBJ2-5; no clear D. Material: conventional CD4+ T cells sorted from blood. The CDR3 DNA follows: TGTGCCAGCAGCCCCGTCTCACGGGAGACCCAGTACTTC. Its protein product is CASSPVSRETQYF.